The T cell receptor beta chain under discussion was sequenced for a study of response to subunit inactivated influenza vaccine (dated by TCRdb to the late 2010s). Regarding the study in general: Deep quantitative T cell receptor repertoire profiling was used in the study to track responses to a trivalent subunit inactivated influenza vaccine. Beyond this particular receptor, the publication reports: The authors proposed that each seasonal influenza vaccination may bring in only a limited number of new T cells.

The CDR3 numbers 15 residues from cysteine through phenylalanine. Only the CDR3 portion is preserved as DNA: 45 bases, with reading frame beginning at the first base. CDR1 and CDR2, per the germline V gene, are LGHNA and YSLEER. Deletion took 0 bases off V and 6 bases off J, with a span of 15 bases between the germline ends. This clonotype occurred a few times. Its recognized antigen is unknown. Base quality data are lacking; no much larger clone is found one base away. Library generation was performed with RT-PCR. Sequencing took place on an Illumina HiSeq 2500. In-frame beta chains were kept once TCRdb had trimmed the public reads at Q25 with fastp and called clones with MiXCR. Under each unique CDR3 protein, matching rows form one entry showing the most common genes and DNA. This sample has around 490,000 distinct CDR3 sequences in its table, and about 7.6% of those were observed once. The top ten clonotypes cover roughly 13% of the sample.

Sequencing used PBMCs from blood, obtained about 24 months after vaccination. The clonotype was recovered from a man between 50 and 69 years old who received an inactivated influenza vaccine. Donor details come from another sample of the same person, matched by shared clones. This receptor chain uses TRBV4-3 and TRBJ2-7, with the D call perhaps TRBD1 or TRBD2, as 5 bases match in each case. The sequence in DNA is TGCGCCAGCAGCCAAGATTGGGGGTCAGGGTTCGAGCAGTACTTC. It specifies CASSQDWGSGFEQYF.